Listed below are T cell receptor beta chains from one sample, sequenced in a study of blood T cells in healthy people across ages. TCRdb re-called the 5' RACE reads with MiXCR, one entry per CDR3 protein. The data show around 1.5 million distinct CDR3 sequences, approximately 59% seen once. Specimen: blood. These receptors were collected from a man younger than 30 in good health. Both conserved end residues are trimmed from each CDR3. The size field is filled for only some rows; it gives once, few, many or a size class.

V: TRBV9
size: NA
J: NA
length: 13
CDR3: ASSPRTSGENIQY

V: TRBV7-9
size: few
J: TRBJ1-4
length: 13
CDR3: ASSFLRDSPERLF

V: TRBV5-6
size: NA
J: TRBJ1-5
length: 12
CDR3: ASSLAGMDQPQH

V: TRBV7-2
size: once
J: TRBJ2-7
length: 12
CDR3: ASSFLQSYNEQY

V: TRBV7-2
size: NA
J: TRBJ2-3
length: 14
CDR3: ASSLVGLAGADTQY

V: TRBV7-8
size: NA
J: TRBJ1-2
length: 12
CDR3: ASSLVSGKYGYT

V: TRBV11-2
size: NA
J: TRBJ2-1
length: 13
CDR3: ASSLSRLPGNEQF

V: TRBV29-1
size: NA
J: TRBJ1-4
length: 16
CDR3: SLFPSDRVPPTNEKLF

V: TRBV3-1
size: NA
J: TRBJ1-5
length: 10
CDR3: ASSHKEPPRH

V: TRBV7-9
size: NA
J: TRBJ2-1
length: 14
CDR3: ASSLWQGATYNEQF

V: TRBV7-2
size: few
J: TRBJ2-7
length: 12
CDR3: ASSPVLAIYEQY

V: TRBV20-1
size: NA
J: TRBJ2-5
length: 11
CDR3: SALYEGIETQY

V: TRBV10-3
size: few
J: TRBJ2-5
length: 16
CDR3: AISPEPLTSPTRETQY

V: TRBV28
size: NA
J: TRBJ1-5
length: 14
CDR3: ASSLQGMYSNQPQH

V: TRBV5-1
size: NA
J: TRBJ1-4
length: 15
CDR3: ASSLEVRGATNEKLF

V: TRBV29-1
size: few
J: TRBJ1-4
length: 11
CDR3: SAEGGASEKLF

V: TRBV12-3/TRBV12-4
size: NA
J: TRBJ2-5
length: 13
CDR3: ASSLTGGLEETQY

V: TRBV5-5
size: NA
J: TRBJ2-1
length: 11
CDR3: ASSLVHNNEQF

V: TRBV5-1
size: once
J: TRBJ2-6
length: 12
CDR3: ASSLESGASVLT

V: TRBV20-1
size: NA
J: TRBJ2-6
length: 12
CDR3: SARGGFGANVLT